The rows below give T cell receptor beta chains drawn from one sample of a study of T cell responses to AZD1222 COVID-19 vaccine. TCRdb's copy holds only in-frame clones and misses some; the assay was immunoSEQ multiplex PCR. Among around 100,000 clones listed, approximately 89% were seen once. Sequences were derived from peripheral blood, sampled on day 0 of MenACWY control vaccination. The receptors here all came from an adult in good health. CDR3s include the opening cysteine and the closing phenylalanine or tryptophan. A D gene is named only where the DNA matches it firmly. A clone size is listed for some rows: how often the clone was seen (once, few, many), or a class if it is expanded.

j_call,clone_size,v_call,d_call,cdr3_aa,cdr3_nt
TRBJ2-3,-,TRBV5-4,TRBD2,CASSRALAGASTDTQYF,TGTGCCAGCAGCCGCGCGCTAGCGGGAGCTAGCACAGATACGCAGTATTTT
TRBJ2-7,-,TRBV19,-,CASSWGARYEQYF,TGTGCCAGTAGTTGGGGAGCCCGCTACGAGCAGTACTTC
TRBJ2-5,-,TRBV28,TRBD1,CASRKTGVGEETQYF,TGTGCCAGCAGGAAAACAGGGGTCGGTGAAGAGACCCAGTACTTC
TRBJ2-2,-,TRBV5-6,-,CASSLGGGSKNTGELFF,TGTGCCAGCAGCTTGGGTGGGGGAAGCAAGAACACCGGGGAGCTGTTTTTT
TRBJ1-1,-,TRBV5-4,TRBD1,CASSWQGAGTEAFF,TGTGCCAGCAGCTGGCAGGGGGCGGGTACTGAAGCTTTCTTT
TRBJ2-7,-,TRBV5-1,TRBD1,CASSLNTGVSYEQYF,TGCGCCAGCAGCCTAAACACAGGGGTTTCCTACGAGCAGTACTTC
TRBJ1-2,once,TRBV28,-,CASSLGTGNLLYGYTF,TGTGCCAGCAGTTTAGGAACAGGGAATCTCCTCTATGGCTACACCTTC
TRBJ1-2,-,TRBV5-1,TRBD1,CASSLDLQGAGGYTF,TGCGCCAGCAGCTTGGATCTTCAGGGGGCTGGTGGCTACACCTTC
TRBJ2-7,once,TRBV4-1,-,CASSDTGPPTEQYF,TGCGCCAGCAGCGACACGGGCCCTCCAACCGAGCAGTACTTC
TRBJ1-5,-,TRBV7-8,-,CASSLGARGHSNQPQHF,TGTGCCAGCAGCTTAGGGGCTAGGGGACATAGCAATCAGCCCCAGCATTTT
TRBJ1-2,-,TRBV5-5,TRBD1,CASSLTGGAAYGYTF,TGTGCCAGCAGCTTGACAGGGGGTGCTGCCTATGGCTACACCTTC
TRBJ2-2,-,TRBV9,-,CASSAGTASTGELFF,TGTGCCAGCAGCGCCGGGACTGCGAGCACCGGGGAGCTGTTTTTT
TRBJ1-1,-,TRBV7-9,-,CASNPTGGARTEAFF,TGTGCCAGCAACCCCACGGGGGGGGCTCGCACTGAAGCTTTCTTT
TRBJ1-5,-,TRBV3-1/TRBV3-2,-,CASSQDLGVHQPQHF,TGTGCCAGCAGCCAAGATTTAGGGGTGCATCAGCCCCAGCATTTT
TRBJ2-7,-,TRBV6-5,-,CASRRDSKSDYEQYF,TGTGCCAGCAGGCGGGACAGTAAATCTGATTACGAGCAGTACTTC
TRBJ1-1,-,TRBV19,-,CASSIEPQGNTEAFF,TGTGCCAGTAGTATAGAACCACAGGGAAACACTGAAGCTTTCTTT
TRBJ2-2,-,TRBV19,-,CASRTPTWGNTGELFF,TGTGCCAGTAGGACCCCGACCTGGGGTAACACCGGGGAGCTGTTTTTT
TRBJ1-5,-,TRBV5-1,-,CASSYDGTWPPQHF,TGCGCCAGCAGCTATGACGGGACTTGGCCGCCCCAGCATTTT
TRBJ2-1,-,TRBV3-1/TRBV3-2,TRBD2,CASSQGSSGLNEQFF,TGTGCCAGCAGCCAAGGTTCTAGCGGCCTCAATGAGCAGTTCTTC
TRBJ1-2,-,TRBV7-2,-,CASSLKTESYGYTF,TGTGCCAGCAGTCTTAAGACGGAAAGTTATGGCTACACCTTC
TRBJ1-2,-,TRBV28,-,CASSLKPRFWGDFDGYTF,TGTGCCAGCAGCTTAAAGCCTAGGTTCTGGGGCGATTTCGATGGCTACACCTTC
TRBJ2-1,-,TRBV6-5,TRBD2,CASSREASDYNEQFF,TGTGCCAGCAGTCGGGAGGCTAGCGATTACAATGAGCAGTTCTTC
TRBJ1-2,-,TRBV7-9,TRBD1,CASSLGTGFNYGYTF,TGTGCCAGCAGCCTTGGGACAGGGTTTAACTATGGCTACACCTTC
TRBJ2-1,once,TRBV7-2,-,CASSQSWGGLNEQFF,TGTGCCAGCAGCCAATCTTGGGGGGGGCTCAATGAGCAGTTCTTC
TRBJ2-7,-,TRBV28,TRBD1,CASRVTGVSYEQYF,TGTGCCAGCAGGGTGACAGGGGTTTCCTACGAGCAGTACTTC
TRBJ2-5,few,TRBV6-2/TRBV6-3,TRBD2,CASSSGLAAQETQYF,TGTGCCAGCAGTTCCGGACTAGCGGCCCAAGAGACCCAGTACTTC
TRBJ2-3,-,TRBV28,-,CASSLWNVVKGTDTQYF,TGTGCCAGCAGTTTATGGAACGTGGTTAAAGGCACAGATACGCAGTATTTT
TRBJ1-4,-,TRBV28,-,CASSPRPLRTANEKLFF,TGTGCCAGCAGTCCCCGGCCCCTCCGGACGGCTAATGAAAAACTGTTTTTT
TRBJ1-6,-,TRBV2,-,CASIRSNSPLHF,TGTGCCAGCATTAGGTCTAATTCACCCCTCCACTTT
TRBJ1-2,few,TRBV30,-,CAWSAVNYGYTF,TGTGCCTGGAGTGCGGTCAACTATGGCTACACCTTC
TRBJ2-5,-,TRBV3-1/TRBV3-2,-,CASSPIYGALETQYF,TGTGCCAGCAGCCCTATTTACGGGGCGTTAGAGACCCAGTACTTC
TRBJ2-1,-,TRBV18,-,CASSRRTEVNEQFF,TGTGCCAGCTCACGGCGGACAGAGGTAAATGAGCAGTTCTTC
TRBJ1-3,-,TRBV4-3,-,CASSQSPGASGNTIYF,TGCGCCAGCAGCCAATCCCCAGGGGCCTCTGGAAACACCATATATTTT
TRBJ1-2,-,TRBV5-4,-,CASSLQGYGYTF,TGTGCCAGCAGCTTACAGGGCTATGGCTACACCTTC
TRBJ1-2,-,TRBV10-3,-,CAISESGDPGQGYTF,TGTGCCATCAGTGAGTCGGGGGACCCGGGGCAAGGCTACACCTTC
TRBJ1-5,-,TRBV21-1,-,CASSKALGPGGQPQHF,TGTGCCAGCAGCAAAGCGCTTGGCCCGGGAGGTCAGCCCCAGCATTTT
TRBJ2-7,few,TRBV29-1,TRBD1,CSVGMPRTGNYEQYF,TGCAGCGTTGGGATGCCCCGGACAGGGAACTACGAGCAGTACTTC
TRBJ1-1,-,TRBV7-9,-,CASSSGDQAFF,TGTGCCAGCAGCTCCGGGGACCAAGCTTTCTTT
TRBJ1-5,-,TRBV21-1,-,CASRIVRNQPQHF,TGTGCCAGCAGAATCGTTCGCAATCAGCCCCAGCATTTT
TRBJ2-7,once,TRBV12-3/TRBV12-4,-,CASSLRPLREQYF,TGTGCCAGCAGTTTAAGGCCCCTCCGGGAGCAGTACTTC
TRBJ2-3,-,TRBV28,-,CASSLGNPDTQYF,TGTGCCAGCAGTTTAGGGAACCCAGATACGCAGTATTTT
TRBJ2-3,-,TRBV7-6,TRBD1,CASSLRQGITDTQYF,TGTGCCAGCAGCCTAAGACAGGGGATAACAGATACGCAGTATTTT
TRBJ2-1,-,TRBV10-2,TRBD2,CASSEPGAGGYNEQFF,TGCGCCAGCAGTGAGCCCGGAGCGGGAGGGTACAATGAGCAGTTCTTC
TRBJ2-3,-,TRBV27,TRBD1,CASSSSPGTGTDTQYF,TGTGCCAGCAGTTCCTCACCCGGGACAGGCACAGATACGCAGTATTTT
TRBJ1-2,-,TRBV5-6,-,CASSLAPGNYGYTF,TGTGCCAGCAGCTTGGCCCCAGGGAACTATGGCTACACCTTC
TRBJ2-5,-,TRBV7-3,-,CASSPRAGVGETQYF,TGTGCCAGCAGCCCTCGGGCTGGGGTCGGAGAGACCCAGTACTTC
TRBJ1-2,-,TRBV29-1,TRBD1,CSVIQGFYGYTF,TGCAGCGTTATACAGGGGTTCTATGGCTACACCTTC
TRBJ2-7,-,TRBV7-2,TRBD2,CASSTSGSFYEQYF,TGTGCCAGCAGCACTAGCGGGAGTTTCTACGAGCAGTACTTC
TRBJ1-5,many,TRBV19,-,CASKTVSSNQPQHF,TGTGCCAGCAAGACAGTAAGTAGCAATCAGCCCCAGCATTTT
TRBJ1-6,-,TRBV11-2,-,CASSLMSSPLHF,TGTGCCAGCAGCTTAATGAGTTCACCCCTCCACTTT
TRBJ2-7,-,TRBV4-1,TRBD2,CASSPGLATGEQYF,TGCGCCAGCAGCCCCGGACTAGCTACAGGCGAGCAGTACTTC
TRBJ2-2,-,TRBV4-1,TRBD1,CASSQPQGKRGAVF,TGCGCCAGCAGCCAACCACAGGGGAAACGGGGAGCTGTTTTT